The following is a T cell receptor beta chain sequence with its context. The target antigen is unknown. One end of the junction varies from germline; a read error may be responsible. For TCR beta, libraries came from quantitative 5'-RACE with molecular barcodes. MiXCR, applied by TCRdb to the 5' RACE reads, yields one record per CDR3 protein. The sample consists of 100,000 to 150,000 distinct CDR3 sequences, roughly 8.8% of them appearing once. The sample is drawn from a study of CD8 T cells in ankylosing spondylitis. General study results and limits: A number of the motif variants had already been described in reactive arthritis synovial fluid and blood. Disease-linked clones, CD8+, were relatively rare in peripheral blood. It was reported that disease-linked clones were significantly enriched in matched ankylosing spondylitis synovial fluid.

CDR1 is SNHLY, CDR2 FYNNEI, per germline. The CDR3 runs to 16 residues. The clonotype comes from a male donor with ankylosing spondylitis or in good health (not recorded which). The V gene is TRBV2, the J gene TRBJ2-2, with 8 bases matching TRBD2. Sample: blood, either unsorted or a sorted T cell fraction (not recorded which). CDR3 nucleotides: TGTGCCAGCAGTGAAGATCGGGCGGGAGGCACCAGGGAGCTGTTTTTT. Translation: CASSEDRAGGTRELFF.